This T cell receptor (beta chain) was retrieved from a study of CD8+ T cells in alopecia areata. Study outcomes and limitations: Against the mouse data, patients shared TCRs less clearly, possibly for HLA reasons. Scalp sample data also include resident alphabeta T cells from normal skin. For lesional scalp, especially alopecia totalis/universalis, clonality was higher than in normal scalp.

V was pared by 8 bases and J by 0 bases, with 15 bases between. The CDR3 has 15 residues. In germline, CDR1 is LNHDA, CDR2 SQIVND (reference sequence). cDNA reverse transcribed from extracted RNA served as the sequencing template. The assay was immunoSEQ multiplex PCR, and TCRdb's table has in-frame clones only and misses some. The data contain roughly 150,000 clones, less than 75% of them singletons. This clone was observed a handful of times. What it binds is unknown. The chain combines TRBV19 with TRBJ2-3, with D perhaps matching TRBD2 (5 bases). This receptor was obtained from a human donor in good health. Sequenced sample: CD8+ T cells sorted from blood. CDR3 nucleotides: TGTGCCAGTGCCGGCCGGGGTGCGAGCACAGATACGCAGTATTTT. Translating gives CASAGRGASTDTQYF.